There are a few counts of the clone carrying this T cell receptor (beta chain). Primers used in a second PCR of about 6 to 11 cycles were a sample-barcoded 5' primer and a J-beta primer mix. There were at least 3 million CDR3-containing paired-end reads obtained from each sample. TCRdb re-called the 5' RACE reads with MiXCR, one entry per CDR3 protein. The sample contains roughly 1,800,000 distinct CDR3 sequences, just under 50% of which appear only once. Ten milliliters was the volume of peripheral blood drawn from each donor. The V gene's germline CDR1 is DFQATT and CDR2 SNEGSKA (reference sequence). This CDR3 spans 10 amino acids. V shed 4 bases and J shed 8 bases, with 8 bases lying between them. The data were taken from a study of blood T cells in healthy people across ages.

Sequenced: blood. The chain is built from TRBV20-1 and TRBJ1-2; D gene unclear. This receptor was identified in a woman aged 35 to 49 in good health. CDR3 in amino acids: CSATPTGYTF. CDR3 coding DNA: TGCAGTGCTACGCCTACCGGCTACACCTTC.